These T cell receptor beta chains were read from a single sample in a study of blood T cell repertoires in COVID-19. Clones were sequenced by immunoSEQ multiplex PCR, and TCRdb holds only the in-frame ones, with some missing. The table has about 240,000 clones, almost 85% seen once. Sequenced input: peripheral blood. These receptors came from a man aged 50-59 years with acute or convalescent COVID-19. The CDR3 runs from the conserved cysteine through the conserved F or W. Each record gives: clone size, J gene, V gene, D gene, CDR3 protein, CDR3 DNA. D genes are given only for firm matches. Size is omitted from some rows. Given values are once, few, many or a class for expanded clones.

size: NA; J: TRBJ2-5; V: TRBV30; D: NA; CDR3: CAWWATQETQYF; DNA: TGTGCCTGGTGGGCCACCCAAGAGACCCAGTACTTC
size: NA; J: TRBJ2-7; V: TRBV4-1; D: NA; CDR3: CASSQKGAGSDEQYF; DNA: TGCGCCAGCAGCCAAAAGGGGGCGGGGAGCGACGAGCAGTACTTC
size: NA; J: TRBJ2-5; V: TRBV28; D: TRBD2; CDR3: CASSFREGGYQETQYF; DNA: TGTGCCAGCAGTTTTCGGGAGGGCGGGTACCAAGAGACCCAGTACTTC
size: NA; J: TRBJ1-2; V: TRBV19; D: NA; CDR3: CASSRQEQNYGYTF; DNA: TGTGCCAGTAGTAGACAGGAGCAGAACTATGGCTACACCTTC
size: few; J: TRBJ1-2; V: TRBV29-1; D: TRBD1; CDR3: CSGELGQGGYTF; DNA: TGCAGCGGTGAATTGGGACAGGGAGGCTACACCTTC
size: NA; J: TRBJ2-7; V: TRBV6-5; D: TRBD1; CDR3: CASSTGVFDEQYF; DNA: TGTGCCAGCAGCACAGGGGTTTTCGACGAGCAGTACTTC
size: once; J: TRBJ2-7; V: TRBV2; D: NA; CDR3: CASSEGGYEQYF; DNA: TGTGCCAGCAGCGAAGGAGGCTACGAGCAGTACTTC
size: NA; J: TRBJ2-1; V: TRBV11-2; D: TRBD2; CDR3: CASSYSRPAGHEQFF; DNA: TGTGCCAGCAGCTATTCGCGCCCAGCGGGGCATGAGCAGTTCTTC
size: NA; J: TRBJ1-2; V: TRBV6-5; D: TRBD1; CDR3: CASSRGINYGYTF; DNA: TGTGCCAGCTCCAGGGGGATTAACTATGGCTACACCTTC
size: few; J: TRBJ1-2; V: TRBV29-1; D: TRBD1; CDR3: CSVEGLAGGSGYTF; DNA: TGCAGCGTTGAGGGGTTGGCAGGGGGTAGTGGCTACACCTTC
size: NA; J: TRBJ2-7; V: TRBV11-3; D: TRBD2; CDR3: CASSRERTRSIYEQYF; DNA: TGTGCCAGCAGTCGAGAGAGGACTAGGTCAATCTACGAGCAGTACTTC
size: NA; J: TRBJ1-1; V: TRBV6-5; D: NA; CDR3: CASRSPVGQNTEAFF; DNA: TGTGCCAGCCGGTCGCCGGTGGGGCAGAACACTGAAGCTTTCTTT
size: NA; J: TRBJ1-1; V: TRBV13; D: NA; CDR3: CASSSRGQEWNTEAFF; DNA: TGTGCCAGCAGCTCTAGGGGACAAGAGTGGAACACTGAAGCTTTCTTT
size: NA; J: TRBJ1-2; V: TRBV3-1/TRBV3-2; D: NA; CDR3: CASSQRGLYGYTF; DNA: TGTGCCAGCAGCCAAAGGGGACTTTATGGCTACACCTTC
size: NA; J: TRBJ2-1; V: TRBV6-6; D: TRBD2; CDR3: CASSPPSGLAAPYNEQFF; DNA: TGTGCCAGCAGTCCTCCCTCGGGACTAGCGGCTCCCTACAATGAGCAGTTCTTC
size: NA; J: TRBJ1-2; V: TRBV28; D: NA; CDR3: CASSLSAGNYGYTF; DNA: TGTGCCAGCAGTTTATCGGCAGGCAACTATGGCTACACCTTC
size: NA; J: TRBJ2-7; V: TRBV11-2; D: NA; CDR3: CASSLGMGSEQYF; DNA: TGTGCCAGCAGCTTAGGTATGGGGAGCGAGCAGTACTTC
size: once; J: TRBJ2-2; V: TRBV5-4; D: TRBD2; CDR3: CASSLESGATGELFF; DNA: TGTGCCAGCAGCTTGGAGAGCGGGGCCACCGGGGAGCTGTTTTTT
size: few; J: TRBJ1-1; V: TRBV11-1; D: NA; CDR3: CASSPRRGGTEAFF; DNA: TGTGCCAGCAGCCCCCGTAGAGGGGGCACTGAAGCTTTCTTT
size: few; J: TRBJ1-2; V: TRBV28; D: TRBD1; CDR3: CASSFGQGNYGYTF; DNA: TGTGCCAGCAGTTTCGGACAGGGAAACTATGGCTACACCTTC
size: NA; J: TRBJ2-7; V: TRBV4-2; D: NA; CDR3: CASSQDRGPYEQYF; DNA: TGTGCCAGCAGCCAAGATAGAGGTCCCTACGAGCAGTACTTC
size: NA; J: TRBJ2-1; V: TRBV21-1; D: NA; CDR3: CASSKTGGSGSGPNNEQFF; DNA: TGTGCCAGCAGCAAAACGGGGGGTAGCGGGAGTGGTCCAAACAATGAGCAGTTCTTC
size: NA; J: TRBJ2-2; V: TRBV5-1; D: TRBD2; CDR3: CASSLAAGGGTGELFF; DNA: TGCGCCAGCAGCTTGGCAGCGGGAGGGGGCACCGGGGAGCTGTTTTTT
size: NA; J: TRBJ1-2; V: TRBV20-1; D: NA; CDR3: CSASGADSLYGYTF; DNA: TGCAGTGCTAGTGGGGCCGATTCTCTCTATGGCTACACCTTC
size: few; J: TRBJ2-7; V: TRBV6-5; D: NA; CDR3: CASRLYQSSYEQYF; DNA: TGTGCCAGCAGACTATACCAGAGTTCCTACGAGCAGTACTTC
size: NA; J: TRBJ2-3; V: TRBV11-3; D: NA; CDR3: CASSPGELYTQYF; DNA: TGTGCCAGCAGCCCAGGGGAGCTCTATACGCAGTATTTT
size: NA; J: TRBJ2-5; V: TRBV27; D: NA; CDR3: CASSLSVPGVTGETQYF; DNA: TGTGCCAGCAGTTTATCAGTACCCGGGGTCACGGGGGAGACCCAGTACTTC
size: NA; J: TRBJ1-1; V: TRBV27; D: NA; CDR3: CASSGPSGNTEAFF; DNA: TGTGCCAGCAGTGGTCCCTCGGGGAACACTGAAGCTTTCTTT
size: NA; J: TRBJ1-2; V: TRBV24-1; D: NA; CDR3: CATRTDSNYGYTF; DNA: TGTGCCACCAGGACAGATTCTAACTATGGCTACACCTTC
size: NA; J: TRBJ2-7; V: TRBV7-6; D: TRBD1; CDR3: CASSATGTGDYEQYF; DNA: TGTGCCAGCAGCGCCACCGGGACAGGGGACTACGAGCAGTACTTC
size: NA; J: TRBJ2-1; V: TRBV6-5; D: NA; CDR3: CASSYSPEGDEQFF; DNA: TGTGCCAGCAGTTACTCGCCCGAAGGGGATGAGCAGTTCTTC
size: NA; J: TRBJ2-7; V: TRBV15; D: TRBD1; CDR3: CATSNRQGAHEQYF; DNA: TGTGCCACCAGCAATCGACAGGGGGCACACGAGCAGTACTTC
size: NA; J: TRBJ2-7; V: TRBV10-3; D: NA; CDR3: CAISEGQNEQYF; DNA: TGTGCCATCAGTGAGGGGCAAAACGAGCAGTACTTC
size: once; J: TRBJ1-2; V: TRBV30; D: TRBD1; CDR3: CAFRDRYGYTF; DNA: TGTGCCTTTCGGGACAGGTATGGCTACACCTTC
size: NA; J: TRBJ1-6; V: TRBV10-3; D: TRBD1; CDR3: CAIRGQEFYNSPLHF; DNA: TGTGCCATCAGGGGACAGGAGTTCTATAATTCACCCCTCCACTTT
size: NA; J: TRBJ1-1; V: TRBV27; D: NA; CDR3: CASSSLPRSTEAFF; DNA: TGTGCCAGCAGCAGCCTACCCCGGAGTACTGAAGCTTTCTTT
size: few; J: TRBJ1-5; V: TRBV4-1; D: NA; CDR3: CASSYRVTNQPQHF; DNA: TGCGCCAGCAGCTACCGGGTCACAAATCAGCCCCAGCATTTT
size: NA; J: TRBJ1-5; V: TRBV3-1/TRBV3-2; D: NA; CDR3: CASSQDLTSNQPQHF; DNA: TGTGCCAGCAGCCAAGATTTAACATCGAATCAGCCCCAGCATTTT
size: NA; J: TRBJ1-1; V: TRBV15; D: NA; CDR3: CATSKLTAANTEAFF; DNA: TGTGCCACCAGCAAATTAACAGCGGCGAACACTGAAGCTTTCTTT
size: NA; J: TRBJ2-5; V: TRBV20-1; D: TRBD2; CDR3: CSASPEGADRLAYRKGETQYF; DNA: TGCAGTGCTAGTCCCGAAGGAGCAGACCGACTAGCATACCGAAAGGGAGAGACCCAGTACTTC
size: NA; J: TRBJ1-5; V: TRBV21-1; D: NA; CDR3: CASSKPHQQDDNQPQHF; DNA: TGTGCCAGCAGCAAACCGCACCAACAGGACGACAATCAGCCCCAGCATTTT
size: NA; J: TRBJ1-2; V: TRBV15; D: NA; CDR3: CATSRAGSSYTF; DNA: TGTGCCACCAGCAGAGCAGGGTCGAGCTACACCTTC
size: NA; J: TRBJ2-1; V: TRBV27; D: NA; CDR3: CASSRPGDEQFF; DNA: TGTGCCAGCAGCCGGCCCGGGGATGAGCAGTTCTTC
size: NA; J: TRBJ1-4; V: TRBV2; D: NA; CDR3: CASRKGDKGTNEKLFF; DNA: TGTGCCAGCAGAAAAGGCGACAAGGGGACTAATGAAAAACTGTTTTTT
size: NA; J: TRBJ1-4; V: TRBV4-1; D: TRBD1; CDR3: CASSQDPRGHNEKLFF; DNA: TGCGCCAGCAGCCAAGATCCGAGGGGGCACAATGAAAAACTGTTTTTT
size: NA; J: TRBJ2-5; V: TRBV7-6; D: TRBD2; CDR3: CASSLYRAGRGGEETQYF; DNA: TGTGCCAGCAGCTTATATCGTGCGGGGAGGGGAGGGGAAGAGACCCAGTACTTC
size: NA; J: TRBJ2-1; V: TRBV7-3; D: TRBD2; CDR3: CASSLSGDFYNEQFF; DNA: TGTGCCAGCAGCCTTAGCGGGGATTTCTACAATGAGCAGTTCTTC
size: NA; J: TRBJ1-1; V: TRBV19; D: TRBD1; CDR3: CASSILQGSRAEAFF; DNA: TGTGCCAGTAGTATACTACAGGGGAGTCGAGCTGAAGCTTTCTTT
size: once; J: TRBJ1-4; V: TRBV7-9; D: TRBD1; CDR3: CASSPNFGTENEKLFF; DNA: TGTGCCAGCAGCCCAAATTTCGGGACAGAAAATGAAAAACTGTTTTTT
size: NA; J: TRBJ2-7; V: TRBV5-8; D: NA; CDR3: CASSSGQGEYEQYF; DNA: TGTGCCAGCAGCTCCGGGCAGGGCGAGTACGAGCAGTACTTC
size: NA; J: TRBJ1-1; V: TRBV5-6; D: NA; CDR3: CASSPVRENTEAFF; DNA: TGTGCCAGCAGCCCGGTCAGGGAGAACACTGAAGCTTTCTTT
size: few; J: TRBJ1-2; V: TRBV5-1; D: TRBD1; CDR3: CASSDPGQYGYTF; DNA: TGCGCCAGCAGCGACCCGGGACAGTATGGCTACACCTTC
size: once; J: TRBJ2-5; V: TRBV29-1; D: TRBD1; CDR3: CSVEDLGYQEQGEETQYF; DNA: TGCAGCGTTGAAGATCTCGGTTATCAAGAACAGGGGGAGGAGACCCAGTACTTC
size: NA; J: TRBJ1-2; V: TRBV7-9; D: NA; CDR3: CASSLTGQRANYGYTF; DNA: TGTGCCAGCAGCCTCACCGGACAGCGAGCTAACTATGGCTACACCTTC
size: NA; J: TRBJ2-3; V: TRBV5-4; D: NA; CDR3: CASSFGGGRLISTDTQYF; DNA: TGTGCCAGCAGTTTTGGGGGCGGGAGACTTATTAGCACAGATACGCAGTATTTT
size: few; J: TRBJ2-7; V: TRBV10-3; D: NA; CDR3: CAISESSSPGEQYF; DNA: TGTGCCATCAGTGAGTCGAGCAGTCCGGGGGAGCAGTACTTC
size: NA; J: TRBJ1-1; V: TRBV28; D: NA; CDR3: CASDRGGRNTEAFF; DNA: TGTGCCAGCGACCGGGGGGGACGGAACACTGAAGCTTTCTTT
size: NA; J: TRBJ2-1; V: TRBV28; D: TRBD2; CDR3: CASLWWAGESNEQFF; DNA: TGTGCCAGCTTGTGGTGGGCGGGAGAGTCGAATGAGCAGTTCTTC
size: NA; J: TRBJ2-7; V: TRBV27; D: NA; CDR3: CASSSTYEQYF; DNA: TGTGCCAGCAGTTCCACCTACGAGCAGTACTTC